This T cell receptor beta chain was profiled in a study of blood T cells in healthy people across ages. For the study at large: Capture by template switching was about one barcoded beta molecule per two T cells.

Combining a sample-barcoded 5' primer with a J-beta primer mix, a second PCR ran for roughly 6 to 12 cycles. CDR3-containing paired-end reads numbered at least 2.5 million in each sample. TCRdb fed the 5' RACE reads into MiXCR, producing one record per CDR3 protein. The table lists about 1,500,000 distinct CDR3 sequences, 28% of them singletons. This clonotype has a handful of counts. Samples had at least 7 million PBMCs isolated from them. Extracted total RNA amounted to at least 5.5 micrograms for each sample. The V end was cut by 2 bases, the J end by 5 bases, with 1 base between. The CDR3 runs to 11 residues. Germline V lookup: CDR1 SGHTA, CDR2 FQGNSA.

Sequencing input: blood. The chain is built from TRBV7-2 and TRBJ1-5; D ambiguous. This receptor was obtained from a woman aged 30 to 39 in good health. The DNA of the CDR3 is TGTGCCAGCAGCTTATATCAGCCCCAGCATTTT. This gives the protein CASSLYQPQHF.